Sequencing of this TCR beta chain was carried out in a study of T cells expressing NK-cell markers. General study results and limits: A range of about 1.0-8% of CD8+ T cells consisted of dominant NKG2C+ clonotypes in a handful of donors.

Regarding this clonotype: Its antigen is not identified.

The CDR3 extends over 14 amino acids. Per germline, CDR1 SNHLY and CDR2 FYNNEI. 5'RACE template switching with UMIs generated TCR beta cDNA. From the 5' RACE reads, TCRdb lists one entry per CDR3 protein and no DNA. Here the sample table reports under 600,000 distinct CDR3 sequences. Specimen: blood T cells: a sorted CD56 or NKG2C T cell subset, CD4+ or CD8+ T cells, or bulk PBMC T cells (not recorded which). This chain links TRBV2 with TRBJ2-1; TCRdb returns TRBD1, unconfirmable since there is no DNA. The TCR sequence derives from a woman aged 45-60 years in good health. The CDR3 spells CATKGGSSYNEQFF.